This note documents a single T cell receptor beta chain sequence. Its target is unknown. This entry is derived from a study of identical twins. TCRdb processed the 5' RACE reads anew with MiXCR; each CDR3 protein has one entry. The sample has a few hundred thousand distinct CDR3 sequences, more than 9% seen once; the top ten hold under 3.5%. V lost 4 bases and J 6 bases, leaving 14 bases between the germline ends. The CDR3 is 13 amino acids. The germline CDR1 and CDR2 sequences are SQVTM and ANQGSEA. Study-wide points: The study based its conclusions on cross-sectional statistical analysis and did not follow the same donors. Weaker excess twin sharing was observed in beta out-of-frame sequences. Some out-of-frame alpha sequences were shared by twins, and these showed excess low generation probability.

The same sample was also used in a study of yellow fever vaccine responses in identical twins.

The sequence was collected from a woman under 30 in good health. The chain links TRBV29-1 to TRBJ2-3, with D possibly being TRBD1 (6 bases). Sequenced material: PBMCs. The CDR3 loop reads CSVAGDRTDTQYF. In DNA form, the CDR3 reads TGCAGCGTTGCAGGGGATCGTACGGATACGCAGTATTTT.